These 23 T cell receptor beta chains were sequenced from one sample in a study of T cell repertoires in ileal Crohn's disease. Time point here: inflamed ileum from the surgical specimen. Clones were read by immunoSEQ multiplex PCR, and TCRdb kept only the in-frame ones, dropping some. The sample lists some 14,000 clones; over 75% were seen once. The sequenced material came from ileal tissue. Receptor source: an adult with Crohn's disease.

In this sample, this clone turned up once. The chain combines TRBV13 with TRBJ2-7; D is perhaps TRBD2 (5 bases). CDR3 length: 15 amino acids. The germline V gene has CDR1 PRHDT and CDR2 FYEKMQ (reference sequence). With 5 bases removed from V and 2 bases from J, the gap between germline ends came to 16 bases. The CDR3 coding sequence is TGTGCCAGCAGCCATCGGACTCAGACAACCTACGAGCAGTACTTC. Amino acid sequence: CASSHRTQTTYEQYF.

This chain uses TRBV30 with TRBJ2-6; TRBD1 or TRBD2 may be the D gene (5 bases each). Germline CDR1 reads GTSNPN; CDR2 reads SVGIG (reference sequence). This CDR3 comprises 17 residues. V lost 3 bases and J 4 bases, leaving 19 bases between the germline ends. The CDR3 DNA reads TGTGCCTGGAGGCGACCCGAGGGGAGTAAGGGGGCCAACGTCCTGACTTTC. It codes for CAWRRPEGSKGANVLTF.

The chain has TRBV5-1 and TRBJ1-1; 9 nucleotides match TRBD1. The germline V gene has CDR1 SGHRS and CDR2 YFSETQ. This CDR3 is built from 15 residues. The trim removed 4 bases at V and 10 bases at J, leaving 14 bases unmatched. The CDR3 region has the DNA TGCGCCAGCAGCCTACAACAGGGGGCTGGGGGAAGAGCTTTCTTT. It yields the protein CASSLQQGAGGRAFF. Drawing the rest from reference TRBV5-1 and TRBJ1-1, the complete variable domain is KAGVTQTPRYLIKTRGQQVTLSCSPISGHRSVSWYQQTPGQGLQFLFEYFSETQRNKGNFPGRFSGRQFSNSRSEMNVSTLELGDSALYLCASSLQQGAGGRAFFGQGTRLTVV.

The chain has TRBV11-2 and TRBJ1-1; D possibly corresponds to TRBD1 (6 bases). Germline V gene sequence: CDR1 SGHAT, CDR2 FQNNGV. The CDR3 totals 16 residues. V was pared by 3 bases and J by 0 bases, with 14 bases between. For the CDR3, the DNA is TGTGCCAGCAGCTTCAGGGGTCGCTTACTGAACACTGAAGCTTTCTTT. Protein product: CASSFRGRLLNTEAFF.

This clone has only one observation. V is TRBV10-3 and J is TRBJ1-3; unclear D gene. CDR1 is ENHRY and CDR2 is SYGVKD in the germline V gene. The V end lost 7 bases, the J end lost 4 bases, and 14 bases lay between the germline ends. The CDR3 totals 14 residues. The DNA for the CDR3 is TGTGCCATCACCCCGGAGAGCTCAGGAAACACCATATATTTT. Its translation: CAITPESSGNTIYF.

The V gene is TRBV6-5, the J gene TRBJ1-5; TRBD1 is a possible D gene (5 bases). This CDR3 contains 14 residues. Germline lookup yields CDR1 MNHEY and CDR2 SVGAGI. V lost 5 bases to trimming and J lost 7 bases, with 15 bases between them. CDR3 loop: CASSLRGPGQPQHF. Written as DNA, the CDR3 is TGTGCCAGCAGTCTTCGGGGACCTGGGCAGCCCCAGCATTTT.

The J gene is TRBJ2-2, the V gene TRBV7-6; D possibly corresponds to TRBD2 (5 bases). Trimming pared 5 bases from V and 6 bases from J, leaving 10 bases between. Germline CDR1 is SGHVS and CDR2 is FNYEAQ. The CDR3 extends over 13 amino acids. The CDR3 nucleotides are TGTGCCAGCAGCCGGGGAGCAGCCGGGGAGCTGTTTTTT. It specifies CASSRGAAGELFF. The complete variable domain, with remaining parts taken from reference TRBV7-6 and TRBJ2-2, reads GAGVSQSPRYKVTKRGQDVALRCDPISGHVSLYWYRQALGQGPEFLTYFNYEAQQDKSGLPNDRFSAERPEGSISTLTIQRTEQRDSAMYRCASSRGAAGELFFGEGSRLTVL.

This clone was picked up one time. The chain carries TRBV5-1 and TRBJ2-3, with 12 bases that match TRBD2. The CDR3 contains 16 residues. With V trimmed by 2 bases and J by 7 bases, 8 bases remained unmatched. Germline CDR1 SGHRS, CDR2 YFSETQ. This CDR3 reads CASSFLAGGNKHTQYF. The CDR3 nucleotides are TGCGCCAGCAGCTTCCTAGCGGGGGGGAATAAACATACGCAGTATTTT.

In its sample, this clone is medium-sized. The V gene is TRBV7-9, the J gene TRBJ1-6, with 7 bases lining up with TRBD1. Losses at the gene ends were 5 bases for V and 6 bases for J; bases not matched to a gene: 7. This CDR3 is built from 15 residues. Germline CDR1 and CDR2: SEHNR and FQNEAQ (reference sequence). CDR3 nucleotide sequence: TGTGCCAGCAGCCAGTCAGGGGGTGGTAATTCACCCCTCCACTTT. This codes for CASSQSGGGNSPLHF.

The rearrangement links TRBV4-1 to TRBJ1-6; 7 bases are a match to TRBD1. V shed 1 base, J shed 7 bases, and the junction held 4 bases outside the gene matches. The CDR3 length is 15 residues. The germline V gene encodes CDR1 MGHRA and CDR2 YSYEKL. In nucleotides, the CDR3 is TGCGCCAGCAGCCAAGCCGGGACAGAGAATTCACCCCTCCACTTT. Translating gives CASSQAGTENSPLHF.

The rearrangement joins TRBV5-1 to TRBJ2-6; D unclear. V shed 1 base and J shed 0 bases, with 8 bases lying between them. CDR3 length equals 16 residues. Germline-derived CDR1 and CDR2 are SGHRS and YFSETQ. The CDR3: CASSLPQDSGANVLTF. CDR3 bases: TGCGCCAGCAGCTTGCCTCAGGACTCTGGGGCCAACGTCCTGACTTTC.

The chain uses TRBV19 and TRBJ1-2; 7 nucleotides align to TRBD1. Germline V gives CDR1 LNHDA, CDR2 SQIVND (reference sequence). The CDR3 is made up of 13 amino acids. The V segment lost 9 bases and the J segment 2 bases; nucleotides outside the gene matches: 6. The CDR3 here is CASRADRNYGYTF. As DNA, the CDR3 is TGTGCCAGCAGGGCGGACAGGAACTATGGCTACACCTTC.

The chain is built from TRBV4-2 and TRBJ1-4, with TRBD1 matching over 8 bases. J was trimmed by 4 bases and V by 1 base; bases with no gene match: 5. The CDR3 loop spans 16 amino acids. The germline gives CDR1 LGHNA, CDR2 YNFKEQ. CDR3 sequence (DNA): TGTGCCAGCAGCCAAGGAAACGGACAGGGTAATGAAAAACTGTTTTTT. This encodes CASSQGNGQGNEKLFF.

The rearrangement uses TRBV4-2 and TRBJ2-7; 9 nucleotides agree with TRBD2. V dropped 3 bases and J dropped 0; count of bases not matched to a gene: 6. The germline V gene has CDR1 LGHNA and CDR2 YNFKEQ. The CDR3 loop spans 16 amino acids. The CDR3 nucleotides are TGTGCCAGCAGCCAGGCTAGCGGGGACAGCTCCTACGAGCAGTACTTC. Its protein is CASSQASGDSSYEQYF.

This clone was seen more than once but under ten times. This chain joins TRBV5-1 and TRBJ1-5; tentatively, D is TRBD1 (5 bases). Trimming cost V 2 bases and J 0 bases, with 15 bases left between them. CDR1 and CDR2 from the germline V gene are SGHRS and YFSETQ. This CDR3 has 17 amino acids. This chain's CDR3 is CASSFYPQAYSNQPQHF. The DNA of the CDR3 is TGCGCCAGCAGCTTTTACCCACAGGCGTATAGCAATCAGCCCCAGCATTTT. Full variable domain (remainder filled in from reference TRBV5-1 and TRBJ1-5): KAGVTQTPRYLIKTRGQQVTLSCSPISGHRSVSWYQQTPGQGLQFLFEYFSETQRNKGNFPGRFSGRQFSNSRSEMNVSTLELGDSALYLCASSFYPQAYSNQPQHFGDGTRLSIL.

This chain links TRBV6-5 with TRBJ2-1; 9 positions agree with TRBD1. The CDR3 is 15 residues long. The germline V gene has CDR1 MNHEY and CDR2 SVGAGI. V gave up 2 bases and J gave up 6 bases; unmatched junction bases: 5. The DNA for the CDR3 is TGTGCCAGCAGTTACACCGGGACAGGGATCAATGAGCAGTTCTTC. Its protein is CASSYTGTGINEQFF.

Only a few counts were recorded for this clone. This sequence joins TRBV7-2 and TRBJ2-7; 7 nucleotides align to TRBD1. Germline V gives CDR1 SGHTA, CDR2 FQGNSA. V lost 7 bases and J lost 6; bases outside the gene matches: 12. CDR3 length: 14 amino acids. In nucleotides, the CDR3 is TGTGCCAGCAACCAGGGGGTCAGGGGATCCGAGCAGTACTTC. Residues: CASNQGVRGSEQYF.

V gene TRBV30 combines with J gene TRBJ2-7; 9 bases align to TRBD1. V dropped 3 bases and J dropped 3; count of bases not matched to a gene: 6. The CDR3 consists of 14 residues. Germline CDR1 reads GTSNPN; CDR2 reads SVGIG (reference sequence). The CDR3 nucleotides read TGTGCCTGGAGCCGGGACAGGGCTTTCTACGAGCAGTACTTC. Protein product: CAWSRDRAFYEQYF.

The chain has TRBV29-1 and TRBJ2-1, with 7 bases aligning to TRBD2. Germline V gene lookup returns CDR1 SQVTM and CDR2 ANQGSEA. The V segment lost 7 bases and the J segment 6 bases; nucleotides outside the gene matches: 0. The CDR3 loop spans 10 amino acids. CDR3 DNA: TGCAGCGGGGGGGGCAATGAGCAGTTCTTC. This codes for CSGGGNEQFF.

The V and J genes are TRBV2 and TRBJ2-2; tentatively, D is TRBD2 (5 bases). CDR1 is SNHLY, CDR2 FYNNEI, per germline. The CDR3 is 14 residues long. V shed 4 bases and J shed 6 bases, with 12 bases lying between them. CDR3 DNA: TGTGCCAGCAGTGTCCACCTCGGGGCCGGGGAGCTGTTTTTT. This gives the protein CASSVHLGAGELFF.

CDR3: CASPGTGGQGYTF. The CDR3 DNA reads TGTGCCAGCCCCGGGACAGGGGGCCAGGGCTACACCTTC. The chain is built from TRBV6-1 and TRBJ1-2; 12 bases are shared with TRBD1. Per the germline V gene, CDR1 is MNHNS and CDR2 is SASEGT. The V segment lost 8 bases and the J segment 8 bases; nucleotides outside the gene matches: 6. The CDR3 consists of 13 residues.

Only a few counts were recorded for this clone. V and J are TRBV7-9 and TRBJ1-2, with 9 bases fitting TRBD1. CDR1 is SEHNR, CDR2 FQNEAQ, per germline (reference sequence). V dropped 1 base and J dropped 4; count of bases not matched to a gene: 7. The CDR3 extends over 16 amino acids. CDR3 protein: CASSLGGDRETYGYTF. DNA of the CDR3: TGTGCCAGCAGCTTAGGTGGGGACAGGGAAACCTATGGCTACACCTTC.

V and J are TRBV9 and TRBJ2-1, with no clear D. Germline V gives CDR1 SGDLS, CDR2 YYNGEE. The CDR3 extends over 11 amino acids. V was clipped by 4 bases and J by 5 bases, with 4 bases between them. The CDR3 here is CASSINNEQFF. DNA for the CDR3: TGTGCCAGCAGCATTAACAATGAGCAGTTCTTC.